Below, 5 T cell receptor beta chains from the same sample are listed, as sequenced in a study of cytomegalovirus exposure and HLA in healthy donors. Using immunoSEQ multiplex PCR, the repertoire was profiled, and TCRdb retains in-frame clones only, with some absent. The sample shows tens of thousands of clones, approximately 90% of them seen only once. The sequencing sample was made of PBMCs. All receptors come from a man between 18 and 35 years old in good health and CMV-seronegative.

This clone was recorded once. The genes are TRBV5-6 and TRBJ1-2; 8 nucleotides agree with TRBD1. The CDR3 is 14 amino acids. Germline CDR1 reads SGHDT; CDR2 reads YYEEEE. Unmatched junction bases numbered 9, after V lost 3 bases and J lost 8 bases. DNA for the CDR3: TGTGCCAGCAGCTCGACAGGGGCGTCTTTAGGCTACACCTTC. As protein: CASSSTGASLGYTF.

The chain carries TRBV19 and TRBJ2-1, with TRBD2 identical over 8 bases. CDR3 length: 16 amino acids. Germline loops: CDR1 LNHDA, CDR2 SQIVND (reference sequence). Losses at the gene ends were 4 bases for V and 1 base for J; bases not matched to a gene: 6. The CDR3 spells CASSRSGSQSYNEQFF. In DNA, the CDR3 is TGTGCCAGTAGTAGGAGCGGGAGCCAGTCCTACAATGAGCAGTTCTTC.

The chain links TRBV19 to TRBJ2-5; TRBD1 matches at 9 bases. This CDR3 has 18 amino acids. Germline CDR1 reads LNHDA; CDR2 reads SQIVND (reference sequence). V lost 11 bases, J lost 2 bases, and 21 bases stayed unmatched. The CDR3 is CASHPGQGSGGQQETQYF. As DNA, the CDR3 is TGTGCCTCACACCCGGGACAGGGTTCGGGAGGTCAGCAAGAGACCCAGTACTTC.

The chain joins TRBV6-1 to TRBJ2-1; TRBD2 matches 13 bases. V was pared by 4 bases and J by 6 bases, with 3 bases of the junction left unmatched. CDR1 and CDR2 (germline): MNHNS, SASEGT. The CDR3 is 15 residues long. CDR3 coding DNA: TGTGCCAGCAGTGGACTAGCGGGAGGAGGCAATGAGCAGTTCTTC. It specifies CASSGLAGGGNEQFF.

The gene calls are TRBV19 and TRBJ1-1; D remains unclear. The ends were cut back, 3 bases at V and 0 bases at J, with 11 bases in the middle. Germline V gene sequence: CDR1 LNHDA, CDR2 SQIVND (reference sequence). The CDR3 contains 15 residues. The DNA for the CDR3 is TGTGCCAGTAGTATCTCGTGGACTTTGAACACTGAAGCTTTCTTT. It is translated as CASSISWTLNTEAFF.